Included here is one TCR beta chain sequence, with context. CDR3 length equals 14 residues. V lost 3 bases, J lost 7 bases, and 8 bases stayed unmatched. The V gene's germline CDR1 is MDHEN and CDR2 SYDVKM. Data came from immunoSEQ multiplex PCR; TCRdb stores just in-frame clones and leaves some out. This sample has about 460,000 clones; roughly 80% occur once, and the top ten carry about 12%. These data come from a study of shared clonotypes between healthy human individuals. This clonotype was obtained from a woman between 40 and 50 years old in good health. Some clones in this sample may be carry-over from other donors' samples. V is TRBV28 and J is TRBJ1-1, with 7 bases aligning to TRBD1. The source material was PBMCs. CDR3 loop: CASSFLDRDIEAFF. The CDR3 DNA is TGTGCCAGCAGTTTCTTAGACAGGGACATTGAAGCTTTCTTT.